These 28 T cell receptor beta chains were all obtained from the same sample, sequenced in a study of Graves' ophthalmopathy and Graves' hyperthyroidism (dated by TCRdb to 2016 to 2019). Reads for this sample came from an Illumina HiSeq 2000. For repertoire sequencing, the TCR beta CDR3 regions were amplified from RNA transcripts. The first round of RT-PCR was done with HTBI primers and the Qiagen OneStep RT-PCR kit, and was followed by a second round of multiplex PCR, then size selection and purification. Using fastp trimming at Q25 and MiXCR clonotype assembly, TCRdb reanalyzed the public sequencing data and kept in-frame beta chains. Every entry covers one CDR3 protein and lists the most common genes and DNA from its rows. This sample has 340,000 or so distinct CDR3 sequences in its table, and under 20% of those were observed once. The ten largest clones take up around 12% of the sample. Sequenced: peripheral blood. These TCRs come from an adult man with Graves' ophthalmopathy.

The sample holds many counts of this clonotype. The chain couples TRBV28 to TRBJ2-4, with TRBD2 as a possible D gene (5 bases). CDR3 length equals 15 residues. The V gene's germline CDR1 is MDHEN and CDR2 SYDVKM. V gave up 5 bases and J gave up 0 bases, with 11 bases separating them. The CDR3 spells CASSPRGLAKNIQYF. CDR3 DNA: TGTGCCAGCAGTCCACGAGGGTTAGCCAAAAACATTCAGTACTTC. Using reference TRBV28 and TRBJ2-4 for the parts outside the CDR3, the full variable domain is DVKVTQSSRYLVKRTGEKVFLECVQDMDHENMFWYRQDPGLGLRLIYFSYDVKMKEKGDIPEGYSVSREKKERFSLILESASTNQTSMYLCASSPRGLAKNIQYFGAGTRLSVL.

This clonotype came up many times. The chain uses TRBV30 and TRBJ1-2, with D maybe TRBD1 (5 bases). In germline, CDR1 is GTSNPN, CDR2 SVGIG (reference sequence). V dropped 1 base and J dropped 6 bases, with 15 bases sitting between them. The CDR3 runs to 14 residues. CDR3: CAWSAGQGEHGYTF. The CDR3 bases are TGTGCCTGGAGTGCAGGTCAGGGAGAGCATGGCTACACCTTC.

This clonotype came up many times. The V call is TRBV6-2 or TRBV6-3, the J call TRBJ2-7, with TRBD1 matching 9 bases. CDR1 and CDR2 (germline): MNHEY, SVGEGT. Trimming took 8 bases from V and 4 from J; bases not matched to a gene: 6. CDR3 length: 13 residues. The CDR3 DNA sequence: TGTGCCAGCCAAACAGGGGGCAAGTACGAGCAGTACTTC. This codes for CASQTGGKYEQYF.

In its sample, this clonotype was seen many times. The chain links TRBV20-1 to TRBJ2-5; D is possibly TRBD1 (6 bases). Germline values: CDR1 DFQATT, CDR2 SNEGSKA (reference sequence). CDR3 length: 13 residues. The ends were cut back, 5 bases at V and 4 bases at J, with 14 bases in the middle. CDR3 sequence reads: CSAYLDRSETQYF. CDR3 coding DNA: TGCAGTGCTTACCTCGACAGGTCAGAGACCCAGTACTTC.

This clonotype was seen ten or more times. The chain has TRBV5-1 and TRBJ2-7, with 8 bases aligning to TRBD2. The CDR3 covers 14 residues. J lost 3 bases, V lost 4 bases, and 6 bases had no gene match. Germline V CDR1 and CDR2: SGHRS, YFSETQ. The CDR3: CASSLRGLGYEQYF. The CDR3 DNA follows: TGCGCCAGCAGCCTTCGGGGACTAGGCTACGAGCAGTACTTC.

This clonotype came up many times. The V and J genes are TRBV7-8 and TRBJ2-7, with D perhaps assigned TRBD1 or TRBD2 (6 bases each). V lost 5 bases and J lost 4, with 15 bases in between. Per germline, CDR1 SGHVS and CDR2 FQNEAQ. The CDR3 covers 14 residues. The CDR3 sequence: CASSPWGAGYEQYF. The CDR3 DNA follows: TGTGCCAGCAGCCCTTGGGGGGCCGGTTACGAGCAGTACTTC. Looking up the rest from reference TRBV7-8 and TRBJ2-7 gives the full variable domain: GAGVSQSPRYKVAKRGQDVALRCDPISGHVSLFWYQQALGQGPEFLTYFQNEAQLDKSGLPSDRFFAERPEGSVSTLKIQRTQQEDSAVYLCASSPWGAGYEQYFGPGTRLTVT.

This clonotype was found a few times. At one of its ends the junction is not consistent with the germline gene, which may arise from a read error. This sequence joins TRBV27 and TRBJ2-5; TRBD2 aligns across 13 bases. There are 15 residues in the CDR3. Per germline, CDR1 MNHEY and CDR2 SMNVEV (reference sequence). DNA of the CDR3: TGTGCCAGCAGTCCCCGACTAGCGGGGGGAGAGACCCGGTACTTC. It translates to CASSPRLAGGETRYF.

Ten or more counts support this clonotype. The rearrangement uses TRBV20-1 and TRBJ2-5, with a tentative D call TRBD2 (6 bases). Germline CDR1 is DFQATT and CDR2 is SNEGSKA (reference sequence). CDR3 size: 14 residues. V lost 3 bases and J 5 bases, leaving 16 bases between the germline ends. This CDR3 is CSASQAVGGETQYF. The DNA for the CDR3 is TGCAGTGCTAGCCAAGCGGTTGGGGGGGAGACCCAGTACTTC.

This clonotype was counted ten times or more. The V call is TRBV29-1, the J call TRBJ2-5; possible D gene TRBD2, 6 bases. The V gene lost 6 bases and the J gene lost 1 base, with 9 bases spanning the gap. Looked up from germline, CDR1 is SQVTM and CDR2 is ANQGSEA. This CDR3 comprises 12 residues. This chain's CDR3 is CSVGGVQETQYF. CDR3 bases: TGCAGCGTAGGAGGGGTCCAAGAGACCCAGTACTTC.

The chain combines TRBV12-3 or TRBV12-4 with TRBJ2-5, with TRBD1 identical over 7 bases. The trim removed 6 bases at V and 3 bases at J, leaving 7 bases unmatched. The CDR3 is 14 residues long. The CDR3 nucleotides read TGTGCCAGCAGCCTTACGACAGGGAAAGAGACCCAGTACTTC. This gives the protein CASSLTTGKETQYF.

This clonotype was recorded at least ten times. The chain carries TRBV2 and TRBJ1-1; D gene uncertain. The V and J ends lost 2 bases and 0 bases respectively, with 13 bases between them. The germline V gene encodes CDR1 SNHLY and CDR2 FYNNEI. This CDR3 comprises 16 residues. CDR3 sequence reads: CASSEIGLQLNTEAFF. In nucleotides, the CDR3 is TGTGCCAGCAGTGAAATAGGGTTACAGTTGAACACTGAAGCTTTCTTT.

This clonotype has at least ten counts. The chain uses TRBV19 and TRBJ2-7; no firm D call. CDR1 and CDR2 from the germline V gene are LNHDA and SQIVND (reference sequence). Between the trimmed V and J ends, which lost 8 bases and 5 bases, there was a span of 13 bases. This CDR3 comprises 12 residues. CDR3 residues: CASGRTDHEQYF. In DNA form, the CDR3 reads TGTGCCAGTGGAAGGACCGACCACGAGCAGTACTTC.

There are many counts of this clonotype. The V gene is TRBV6-4, the J gene TRBJ2-7, with D hard to call. V was trimmed by 3 bases and J by 2 bases, leaving 8 bases between them. Germline V gives CDR1 MRHNA, CDR2 SNTAGT. This CDR3 is built from 13 residues. CDR3 protein: CASSDGVPYEQYF. The CDR3 nucleotides read TGTGCCAGCAGTGATGGGGTCCCCTACGAGCAGTACTTC.

This clonotype was detected ten times or more. This sequence joins TRBV20-1 and TRBJ1-1; D gene ambiguous. Trimming pared 1 base from V and 3 bases from J, leaving 12 bases between. From germline, CDR1 is DFQATT and CDR2 SNEGSKA (reference sequence). The length of the CDR3 is 14 residues. CDR3 region: CSARVDNTYTEAFF. The CDR3 region has the DNA TGCAGTGCTAGAGTAGACAATACTTACACTGAAGCTTTCTTT.

At least ten counts were recorded for this clonotype. The chain joins TRBV30 to TRBJ2-7; D remains unclear. Germline V gives CDR1 GTSNPN, CDR2 SVGIG (reference sequence). This CDR3 spans 14 amino acids. Trimming left V 4 bases short and J 0 bases short, with 13 bases between. The CDR3 loop is CAWTPLLNSYEQYF. The CDR3 bases are TGTGCCTGGACTCCGTTACTGAACTCCTACGAGCAGTACTTC.

Many counts were recorded for this clonotype. The chain is built from TRBV28 and TRBJ2-5; 12 positions match TRBD2. V shed 4 bases and J 2 bases; nucleotides not matched to a gene: 5. Per germline, CDR1 MDHEN and CDR2 SYDVKM. CDR3 length: 16 amino acids. CDR3 in amino acids: CASSSLAGGGQETQYF. The CDR3 DNA is TGTGCCAGCAGTTCGCTAGCGGGGGGGGGTCAAGAGACCCAGTACTTC.

This clonotype was counted at least ten times. The chain carries TRBV27 and TRBJ2-3, with 10 bases identical to TRBD2. Trimming at V came to 3 bases and at J to 4 bases, leaving 7 bases not matched to a gene. Germline CDR1 is MNHEY and CDR2 is SMNVEV (reference sequence). The length of the CDR3 is 16 residues. The CDR3 DNA is TGTGCCAGCAGTTTTGGAGCGGGAGGGGTCGCAGATACGCAGTATTTT. Its protein product is CASSFGAGGVADTQYF.

This clonotype has ten or more counts. The rearrangement joins TRBV29-1 to TRBJ2-2; the D is unclear. Germline values: CDR1 SQVTM, CDR2 ANQGSEA. The CDR3 is 13 amino acids. V dropped 4 bases and J dropped 7 bases, with 13 bases sitting between them. The CDR3 region is CSVVSSFGGELFF. The CDR3 DNA is TGCAGCGTTGTAAGTTCGTTCGGCGGGGAGCTGTTTTTT.

The chain links TRBV12-3 or TRBV12-4 to TRBJ2-7; 7 nucleotides agree with TRBD2. Losses at the gene ends were 3 bases for V and 6 bases for J; bases not matched to a gene: 2. The CDR3 extends over 12 amino acids. The CDR3 DNA reads TGTGCCAGCAGTTTCGCTAGCGGCGAGCAGTACTTC. It encodes CASSFASGEQYF.

In this sample, this clonotype turned up many times. The V gene is TRBV19, the J gene TRBJ1-2, with D perhaps matching TRBD1 (6 bases). The CDR3 length is 12 residues. Germline loops: CDR1 LNHDA, CDR2 SQIVND (reference sequence). V lost 2 bases, J lost 12 bases, and 13 bases lay in between. The CDR3 region has the DNA TGTGCCAGTAGTATACGCGACAGGAGCCACACCTTC. Translated, it gives CASSIRDRSHTF.

This clonotype occurred many times. The chain links TRBV4-1 to TRBJ2-7, with D perhaps matching TRBD2 (6 bases). Between the trimmed V and J ends, which lost 1 base and 6 bases, there was a span of 13 bases. Germline assignment: CDR1 MGHRA and CDR2 YSYEKL. The CDR3 is 14 amino acids. The CDR3 loop reads CASSQVLAGTEQYF. The DNA of the CDR3 is TGCGCCAGCAGCCAAGTCCTGGCGGGGACCGAGCAGTACTTC.

The rearrangement joins TRBV10-3 to TRBJ1-3; no definite D call. Trimming cost V 6 bases and J 1 base, with 19 bases left between them. The germline V gene encodes CDR1 ENHRY and CDR2 SYGVKD. CDR3 length: 17 amino acids. This CDR3 is CAISGLFEPQSGNTIYF. The CDR3 coding sequence is TGTGCCATCAGCGGGCTGTTTGAGCCCCAATCTGGAAACACCATATATTTT.

This clonotype has at least ten counts. V and J are TRBV5-1 and TRBJ2-2; 9 bases map to TRBD1. CDR1 and CDR2 from the germline V gene are SGHRS and YFSETQ. V was pared by 3 bases and J by 7 bases, with 4 bases of the junction left unmatched. This CDR3 is built from 14 residues. CDR3 loop: CASSSGQGYGELFF. In DNA form, the CDR3 reads TGCGCCAGCAGCTCCGGACAGGGGTACGGGGAGCTGTTTTTT.

The chain links TRBV2 to TRBJ1-3, with unresolved D. The CDR3 has 15 residues. CDR1 and CDR2 from the germline V gene are SNHLY and FYNNEI. V lost 2 bases, J lost 4 bases, and 12 bases lay in between. The DNA for the CDR3 is TGTGCCAGCAGTGAACCTCTATACCGAGGAAACACCATATATTTT. This sequence encodes CASSEPLYRGNTIYF. Supplemented by reference TRBV2 and TRBJ1-3, the full variable domain reads EPEVTQTPSHQVTQMGQEVILRCVPISNHLYFYWYRQILGQKVEFLVSFYNNEISEKSEIFDDQFSVERPDGSNFTLKIRSTKLEDSAMYFCASSEPLYRGNTIYFGEGSWLTVV.

This clonotype showed up many times. The CDR3 loop is CSGSQAPNTEAFF. The CDR3, as DNA: TGCAGTGGTAGCCAGGCGCCGAACACTGAAGCTTTCTTT. This chain uses TRBV20-1 with TRBJ1-1; no clear D gene. The CDR3 runs 13 residues. Looked up from germline, CDR1 is DFQATT and CDR2 is SNEGSKA (reference sequence). V was pared by 7 bases and J by 1 base, with 13 bases between.

This clonotype showed up many times. The conserved final phenylalanine or tryptophan is absent from the CDR3, which likely points to a read error. This chain joins TRBV5-1 and TRBJ1-1; D gene unclear. V was pared by 4 bases and J by 6 bases, with 16 bases between. This CDR3 spans 14 amino acids. Germline V gene data show CDR1 as SGHRS and CDR2 as YFSETQ. As DNA, the CDR3 is TGCGCCAGCAGCGGTGGGCGGGATAGCGCTGAAGCTTTCCTT. Translating gives CASSGGRDSAEAFL.

The chain joins TRBV2 to TRBJ2-7; D tentatively fits TRBD1 or TRBD2 (5 bases each). The CDR3 totals 14 residues. V gave up 8 bases and J gave up 5 bases, with 19 bases separating them. Per the germline V gene, CDR1 is SNHLY and CDR2 is FYNNEI. CDR3 coding DNA: TGTGCCAGCCATAGCCGTCCTCAGGGAGACGAGCAGTACTTC. It yields the protein CASHSRPQGDEQYF.

This clonotype was picked up many times. Given the absence of the conserved phenylalanine or tryptophan at the CDR3 end, a read error is likely. This chain joins TRBV3-1 and TRBJ1-2; no definite D call. V lost 5 bases and J 4 bases, leaving 8 bases between the germline ends. This CDR3 has 12 residues. In germline, CDR1 is LGHDT, CDR2 YNNKEL (reference sequence). The CDR3 DNA follows: TGTGCCAGCAGCGCTGGGCTCTATGGCTACACCCTC. It encodes CASSAGLYGYTL.